One and the same sample provided the 27 T cell receptor beta chains below, sequenced in a study of T cells expressing NK-cell markers. TCRdb re-called the 5' RACE reads; one entry per CDR3 protein, DNA not given. The sample has some 500,000 distinct CDR3 sequences. The source material was blood T cells: a sorted CD56 or NKG2C T cell subset, CD4+ or CD8+ T cells, or bulk PBMC T cells (not recorded which). All receptors come from a woman between 50 and 59 years old in good health.

The rearrangement joins TRBV11-2 to TRBJ2-1; TCRdb's D gene call, TRBD2, goes unchecked for lack of DNA. The CDR3 has 15 residues. Germline values: CDR1 SGHAT, CDR2 FQNNGV. The CDR3 reads CASSLPAGGIGEQFF.

This chain connects TRBV5-5 to TRBJ2-1; the TRBD2 assignment by TCRdb is unverifiable without DNA. The germline V gene has CDR1 SGHKS and CDR2 YYEKEE (reference sequence). The CDR3 runs to 13 residues. Here the CDR3 reads CASSPSPANEQFF.

CDR3 residues: CASSLRTDLEAFF. This rearrangement joins TRBV18 to TRBJ1-1; TCRdb proposes TRBD1, but this gene call is untestable without DNA. Germline V lookup: CDR1 KGHSH, CDR2 LQKENI. CDR3 size: 13 residues.

The chain combines TRBV12-3 or TRBV12-4 with TRBJ1-4; without DNA, the TCRdb call of TRBD1 cannot be checked. There are 14 residues in the CDR3. CDR3 region: CASSPDRDNEKLFF.

The chain has TRBV14 and TRBJ2-3; TCRdb reports TRBD1, a call that lacks DNA to check it against. Germline V lookup: CDR1 SGHDN, CDR2 FVKESK. This CDR3 has 15 residues. The CDR3 spells CASSQDRDTTDTQYF.

The V and J genes are TRBV5-6 and TRBJ1-2. CDR1 and CDR2 from the germline V gene are SGHDT and YYEEEE. The CDR3 spans 13 residues. The chain's CDR3 is CASSYWGTRGYTF.

This sequence joins TRBV10-3 and TRBJ2-5; TCRdb proposes TRBD1, but this gene call is untestable without DNA. This CDR3 has 17 amino acids. Per the germline V gene, CDR1 is ENHRY and CDR2 is SYGVKD. This CDR3 reads CAISESMDNSGGETQYF.

The chain joins TRBV12-3 or TRBV12-4 to TRBJ2-3; TCRdb indicates TRBD2, and absent DNA this call remains unverified. CDR3 length: 12 residues. The CDR3 reads CAVAGGPDTQYF.

The rearrangement joins TRBV12-3 or TRBV12-4 to TRBJ2-3; with no DNA, the TCRdb D assignment of TRBD2 cannot be verified. The CDR3 runs 13 residues. This CDR3 is CASSGLLPDTQYF.

The chain has TRBV25-1 and TRBJ2-1; TCRdb proposes TRBD2, but this gene call is untestable without DNA. The CDR3 has 18 amino acids. Germline CDR1 and CDR2: MGHDK and SYGVNS. CDR3 in amino acids: CASSDWGDAGSSYNEQFF. The full variable domain, with the rest looked up from reference TRBV25-1 and TRBJ2-1, is EADIYQTPRYLVIGTGKKITLECSQTMGHDKMYWYQQDPGMELHLIHYSYGVNSTEKGDLSSESTVSRIRTEHFPLTLESARPSHTSQYLCASSDWGDAGSSYNEQFFGPGTRLTVL.

J is TRBJ2-1 and V is TRBV15. Germline V CDR1 and CDR2: LNHNV, YYDKDF (reference sequence). The CDR3 consists of 17 residues. The CDR3 region is CATSRVPVAIPNNEQFF.

The genes are TRBV5-1 and TRBJ2-3; the D call of TRBD2 rests on TCRdb alone, since no DNA is present to check it. Germline assignment: CDR1 SGHRS and CDR2 YFSETQ. This CDR3 comprises 14 residues. The CDR3 protein is CASSFGGRGDTQYF.

This chain connects TRBV6-6 to TRBJ2-1; TCRdb gives TRBD2 as the D gene, but with no DNA this cannot be confirmed. The germline V gene encodes CDR1 MNHNY and CDR2 SVGAGI (reference sequence). The CDR3 contains 17 residues. The CDR3 sequence is CASSHLGSGRSTNEQFF.

V usage is TRBV11-2 and J usage is TRBJ2-7; TCRdb's D gene call, TRBD1, goes unchecked for lack of DNA. The CDR3 contains 16 residues. The V gene's germline CDR1 is SGHAT and CDR2 FQNNGV. CDR3 residues: CASSLYWTGGSYEQYF.

The V call is TRBV5-1, the J call TRBJ2-1; TCRdb reports TRBD1, a call that lacks DNA to check it against. The CDR3 length is 12 residues. Germline V lookup: CDR1 SGHRS, CDR2 YFSETQ. CDR3 in amino acids: CASSSTGREQFF.

This sequence joins TRBV12-3 or TRBV12-4 and TRBJ2-5; with no DNA, the TCRdb D assignment of TRBD2 cannot be verified. CDR3 length equals 17 residues. The CDR3 loop is CASSLGGLAGGPGTQYF.

The chain is built from TRBV10-3 and TRBJ1-1. The germline V gene has CDR1 ENHRY and CDR2 SYGVKD. The length of the CDR3 is 13 residues. The CDR3 loop is CAIRLWMNTEAFF.

The V gene is TRBV5-1, the J gene TRBJ2-2; the TRBD1 assignment by TCRdb is unverifiable without DNA. The CDR3 totals 15 residues. In germline, CDR1 is SGHRS, CDR2 YFSETQ. CDR3 loop: CASGYLTGNAGELFF.

The genes are TRBV6-2 or TRBV6-3 and TRBJ2-7; without DNA, the TCRdb call of TRBD2 cannot be checked. The CDR3 loop spans 15 amino acids. The germline gives CDR1 MNHEY, CDR2 SVGEGT. CDR3 sequence: CASTLGTSTPYEQYF.

This chain links TRBV11-2 with TRBJ2-1. The CDR3 has 15 residues. Germline CDR1 SGHAT, CDR2 FQNNGV. This CDR3 reads CASSGVASSYNEQFF.

V usage is TRBV3-1 and J usage is TRBJ2-3; without DNA, the TCRdb call of TRBD2 cannot be checked. Germline V gene data show CDR1 as LGHDT and CDR2 as YNNKEL (reference sequence). The CDR3 consists of 16 residues. The CDR3 reads CASSRLGTSSGTAQYF.

CDR3 loop: CASSSPGTRRFF. The chain carries TRBV7-2 and TRBJ2-1; TCRdb picks TRBD1, but there is no DNA to check that call. The CDR3 is 12 amino acids. The germline CDR1 and CDR2 sequences are SGHTA and FQGNSA.

The V and J genes are TRBV10-3 and TRBJ2-1. The CDR3 spans 12 residues. The germline V gene encodes CDR1 ENHRY and CDR2 SYGVKD. Here the CDR3 reads CAISLGKNEQFF.

The rearrangement joins TRBV5-1 to TRBJ1-4; without DNA, the TCRdb call of TRBD1 cannot be checked. The length of the CDR3 is 15 residues. Per the germline V gene, CDR1 is SGHRS and CDR2 is YFSETQ. Here the CDR3 reads CASSWGTLRDEKLFF.

The rearrangement joins TRBV20-1 to TRBJ1-1; TCRdb lists TRBD1, though no DNA is available to test this call. Germline CDR1 is DFQATT and CDR2 is SNEGSKA (reference sequence). CDR3 length: 12 residues. The CDR3 reads CSLQQGNSEAFF.

This rearrangement joins TRBV7-2 to TRBJ2-3. This CDR3 region has 13 residues. Germline V CDR1 and CDR2: SGHTA, FQGNSA. The CDR3 loop is CASSLDIADTQYF.

The CDR3 loop reads CASSQEGLAGGNEQFF. V usage is TRBV4-1 and J usage is TRBJ2-1; TCRdb selects TRBD2, and the lack of DNA leaves this call unchecked. This CDR3 region has 16 residues. The V gene's germline CDR1 is MGHRA and CDR2 YSYEKL.